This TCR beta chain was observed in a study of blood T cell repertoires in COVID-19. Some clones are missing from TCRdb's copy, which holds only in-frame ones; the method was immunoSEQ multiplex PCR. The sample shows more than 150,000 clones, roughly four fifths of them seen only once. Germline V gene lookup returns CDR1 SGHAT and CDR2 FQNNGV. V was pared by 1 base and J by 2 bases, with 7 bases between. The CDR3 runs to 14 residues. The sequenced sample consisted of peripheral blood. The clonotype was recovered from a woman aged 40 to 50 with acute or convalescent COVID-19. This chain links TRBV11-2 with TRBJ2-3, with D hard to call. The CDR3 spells CASSLGVYTDTQYF. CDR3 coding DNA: TGTGCCAGCAGCTTAGGAGTCTACACAGATACGCAGTATTTT.